This T cell receptor (beta chain) stems from a study of T cell responses to AZD1222 COVID-19 vaccine. Study findings and constraints: The CD4 TCRs associated with vaccination extended across spike and predominated at 160-218 and 743-854. Vaccination with two AZD1222 doses was followed by a rise in Spike-specific TCR breadth and depth.

The CDR3 consists of 15 residues. The germline V gene has CDR1 SNHLY and CDR2 FYNNEI. V shed 2 bases, J shed 1 base, and the junction held 4 bases outside the gene matches. Method: immunoSEQ multiplex PCR; TCRdb's copy keeps in-frame clones and lacks some. This sample has just under 150,000 clones; approximately 89% occur once, and the top ten carry roughly 1.5%. A remark on this clone: Antigen specificity is unknown.

The receptor was isolated from an adult who received the AZD1222 COVID-19 vaccine. V gene TRBV2 combines with J gene TRBJ1-1; 7 bases align to TRBD1. The sequences come from peripheral blood, collected 28 days after the second AZD1222 dose. The CDR3 sequence is CASSEQGVSNTEAFF. In nucleotides, the CDR3 is TGTGCCAGCAGTGAACAGGGGGTATCGAACACTGAAGCTTTCTTT. Looking up the rest from reference TRBV2 and TRBJ1-1 gives the full variable domain: EPEVTQTPSHQVTQMGQEVILRCVPISNHLYFYWYRQILGQKVEFLVSFYNNEISEKSEIFDDQFSVERPDGSNFTLKIRSTKLEDSAMYFCASSEQGVSNTEAFFGQGTRLTVV.